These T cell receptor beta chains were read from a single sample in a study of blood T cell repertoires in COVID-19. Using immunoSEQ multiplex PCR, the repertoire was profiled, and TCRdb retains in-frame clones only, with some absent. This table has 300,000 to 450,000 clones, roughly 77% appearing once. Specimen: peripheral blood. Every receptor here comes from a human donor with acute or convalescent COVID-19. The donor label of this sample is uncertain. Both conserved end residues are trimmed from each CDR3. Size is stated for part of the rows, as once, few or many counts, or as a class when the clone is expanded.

ASSLRQGRLNTEAF,-,TRBV7-8,TRBJ1-1
ASSLGHEYNEQF,-,TRBV11-2,TRBJ2-1
ASANQRGSYNEQF,few,TRBV3-1/TRBV3-2,TRBJ2-1
ASSSLTGGNRGSTDTQY,-,TRBV19,TRBJ2-3
ASSIARRPDTIY,-,TRBV19,TRBJ1-3
ATSQGYGYT,-,TRBV28,TRBJ1-2
ASSPGGAGRTEAF,-,TRBV5-4,TRBJ1-1
ASRGQGGEKLF,-,TRBV3-1/TRBV3-2,TRBJ1-4
ASSLGGGSYNEQF,-,TRBV11-2,TRBJ2-1
ASSQPGQGITGELF,once,TRBV5-4,TRBJ2-2
ASSPMGGGTTEAF,-,TRBV7-9,TRBJ1-1
ASSFTRQDFYGYT,-,TRBV7-8,TRBJ1-2
ASSKGESSGNTIY,few,TRBV3-1/TRBV3-2,TRBJ1-3
ASSRGTKSGDTIY,-,TRBV5-1,TRBJ1-3
ATSPQRGGPEAF,once,TRBV15,TRBJ1-1
ASSQEPQGARGYT,few,TRBV14,TRBJ1-2
ASSDSGVGGTEAF,-,TRBV2,TRBJ1-1
ASSQDRVKAF,-,TRBV5-1,TRBJ1-1
ASSSRDHSGNTIY,-,TRBV3-1/TRBV3-2,TRBJ1-3
ASSWGRDRGNEQY,-,TRBV5-4,TRBJ2-7
ASSLVGGQPQH,-,TRBV5-1,TRBJ1-5
ASTPGGAGQPQH,-,TRBV10-2,TRBJ1-5
ASSDLGDLRSPLH,-,TRBV18,TRBJ1-6
ASRRAGGTDETQY,-,TRBV5-1,TRBJ2-5
ASTYSGNTIY,few,TRBV3-1/TRBV3-2,TRBJ1-3
ASSLQGFGGYT,-,TRBV7-9,TRBJ1-2
ASSSGTGLKEKLF,-,TRBV5-1,TRBJ1-4
ASSRRTRNQPQH,-,TRBV19,TRBJ1-5
SASLGVGNNEQF,few,TRBV20-1,TRBJ2-1
ASTLNGNMNTEAF,-,TRBV7-6,TRBJ1-1
ASSSGQAVEYGYT,few,TRBV4-1,TRBJ1-2
ASSLIRNSPLH,-,TRBV27,TRBJ1-6
ASTRDTVNTEAF,-,TRBV27,TRBJ1-1
ASSDGTSSSYEQY,-,TRBV10-2,TRBJ2-7
ASSLGQGDTEAF,few,TRBV4-1,TRBJ1-1
ASSQGQGSGNTIY,-,TRBV3-1/TRBV3-2,TRBJ1-3
ASHPGQGAVQPQH,-,TRBV6-6,TRBJ1-5
ASSDVQGAASPLH,-,TRBV2,TRBJ1-6
ASSSLAGSYNEQF,-,TRBV7-9,TRBJ2-1
ASSLTALYGYT,-,TRBV19,TRBJ1-2
AGKTGPNSPLH,-,TRBV30,TRBJ1-6
ASSRSGAGDNEQF,-,TRBV3-1/TRBV3-2,TRBJ2-1
ATSRDNYSPQAF,-,TRBV15,TRBJ1-1
ASSLRGKSEAF,once,TRBV7-9,TRBJ1-1
ASSPAGTGAYEQY,-,TRBV19,TRBJ2-7
ASSPQGRYSNQPQH,few,TRBV18,TRBJ1-5
ASSQEHSSTNTGELF,-,TRBV4-1,TRBJ2-2
ASSMTGLFGNQPQH,once,TRBV27,TRBJ1-5
ASSEGGGKTEAF,-,TRBV25-1,TRBJ1-1
ASSRGQGMYEQY,-,TRBV19,TRBJ2-7
ASSWGQAGEAF,-,TRBV6-5,TRBJ1-1
AWVPGQGVNEQF,-,TRBV30,TRBJ2-1
ASSYADRPEAF,-,TRBV6-5,TRBJ1-1
ASSSRQGTDTQY,-,TRBV5-1,TRBJ2-3